Following are 5 T cell receptor beta chains from one sample sequenced in a study of blood T cell repertoires in COVID-19. Clones were sequenced by immunoSEQ multiplex PCR, and TCRdb holds only the in-frame ones, with some missing. The sample contains around 700,000 clones, about 90% of which appear only once. Sequenced: peripheral blood. These receptors were obtained from a woman under 30 with acute or convalescent COVID-19.

The table lists this clone with a few counts. The chain carries TRBV18 and TRBJ1-5, with TRBD1 identical over 7 bases. CDR3 size: 14 residues. Per the germline V gene, CDR1 is KGHSH and CDR2 is LQKENI. J was trimmed by 4 bases and V by 3 bases; bases with no gene match: 3. DNA for the CDR3: TGTGCCAGCTCACCGGGACAGCCTAATCAGCCCCAGCATTTT. Translating gives CASSPGQPNQPQHF.

This chain joins TRBV6-5 and TRBJ2-2, with a possible D match to TRBD2 (5 bases). The CDR3 spans 14 residues. The V and J ends lost 2 bases and 1 base respectively, with 5 bases between them. Germline assignment: CDR1 MNHEY and CDR2 SVGAGI. CDR3 in DNA: TGTGCCAGCAGTTACGGGAGGAACACCGGGGAGCTGTTTTTT. Translation: CASSYGRNTGELFF.

The CDR3 DNA sequence: TGTGCCAGCAGCGTTATGGGACAGCAGAACACTGAAGCTTTCTTT. Translating gives CASSVMGQQNTEAFF. The genes are TRBV11-2 and TRBJ1-1, with TRBD1 matching over 7 bases. V shed 5 bases, J shed 1 base, and the junction held 7 bases outside the gene matches. The germline gives CDR1 SGHAT, CDR2 FQNNGV. The CDR3 runs 15 residues.

J is TRBJ1-5 and V is TRBV20-1; D remains ambiguous. Germline CDR1 DFQATT, CDR2 SNEGSKA (reference sequence). The CDR3 has 13 residues. V was clipped by 3 bases and J by 3 bases, with 9 bases between them. The CDR3 sequence: CSASPGNNQPQHF. The DNA for the CDR3 is TGCAGTGCTAGTCCGGGGAACAATCAGCCCCAGCATTTT.

V usage is TRBV12-3 or TRBV12-4 and J usage is TRBJ2-3; 7 bases align to TRBD2. The CDR3 runs to 12 residues. V shed 2 bases and J 13 bases; nucleotides not matched to a gene: 6. CDR3 coding DNA: TGTGCCAGCAGTTTATCAGCGGGGCATGAGTATTTT. Encoded protein: CASSLSAGHEYF.